This is a list of T cell receptor beta chains from one sample in a study of regulatory T cells in long-lasting Graves disease. Each CDR3 protein gets one entry after TCRdb re-called the multiplex PCR reads with MiXCR. The table lists around 480,000 distinct CDR3 sequences, about 15% of them singletons. The sample also formed part of further work on T cells in Graves' hyperthyroidism and ophthalmopathy.

Specimen: peripheral blood mononuclear cells (PBMCs), collected at new diagnosis, from a patient treated with antithyroid drugs. The receptor set was obtained from a woman aged 40-60 years with Graves disease. Both conserved end residues are part of each CDR3. A D gene is named only where the DNA matches it firmly. Where a row states a size, it is once, few, many or the class of an expanded clone; other rows omit it.

v_gene: TRBV28; d_gene: TRBD1; j_gene: TRBJ2-5; abundance: few; CDR3nt: TGTGCCAGCATTAACCGGGACAGCTTCCTGAAGACCCAGTACTTC; CDR3aa: CASINRDSFLKTQYF
v_gene: TRBV6-1; d_gene: -; j_gene: TRBJ2-6; abundance: many; CDR3nt: TGTGCCAGCACCATCCGGCGGTGGAACTCTGGGGCCAACGTCCTGACTTTC; CDR3aa: CASTIRRWNSGANVLTF
v_gene: TRBV5-1; d_gene: TRBD2; j_gene: TRBJ2-1; abundance: many; CDR3nt: TGCGCCAGCAGCTTGGCCGGACTAGCGGGGGACCGACACAATGAGCAGTTCTTC; CDR3aa: CASSLAGLAGDRHNEQFF
v_gene: TRBV2; d_gene: TRBD2; j_gene: TRBJ2-2; abundance: many; CDR3nt: TGTGCCAGCAGTCAAGCGGGGGGGCAAGGCACCGGGGAGCTGTTTTTT; CDR3aa: CASSQAGGQGTGELFF
v_gene: TRBV30; d_gene: -; j_gene: TRBJ1-5; abundance: -; CDR3nt: TGTGCCTGGAGGGGGCACCCTAAGGAGCCCCAGCATTTT; CDR3aa: CAWRGHPKEPQHF
v_gene: TRBV7-8; d_gene: TRBD1; j_gene: TRBJ1-4; abundance: many; CDR3nt: TGTGCCAGCAGCTTAGGGGCAGGGGGTGAAAAACTGTTTTTT; CDR3aa: CASSLGAGGEKLFF
v_gene: TRBV3-1; d_gene: -; j_gene: TRBJ1-1; abundance: many; CDR3nt: TGTGCCAGCAGCCAAGACGCGTGGGTGATGAACACTGAAGCTTTCTTT; CDR3aa: CASSQDAWVMNTEAFF
v_gene: TRBV12-3/TRBV12-4; d_gene: -; j_gene: TRBJ2-3; abundance: many; CDR3nt: TGTGCCAGCACCGGGTCTGATACGCAGTATTTT; CDR3aa: CASTGSDTQYF
v_gene: TRBV29-1; d_gene: TRBD1; j_gene: TRBJ1-1; abundance: -; CDR3nt: TGCAGCGTCCGGAGGGGTACAGGGGACACTGAAGCTTTCTTT; CDR3aa: CSVRRGTGDTEAFF
v_gene: TRBV6-1; d_gene: TRBD1; j_gene: TRBJ1-4; abundance: once; CDR3nt: TGTGCCAGCAGGATGGGACAGTTAAACCCGGGTGAAAAACTGTTTTTT; CDR3aa: CASRMGQLNPGEKLFF
v_gene: TRBV19; d_gene: -; j_gene: TRBJ1-5; abundance: few; CDR3nt: TGTGCCAGTATCCCCGTAGCCGGTAGCAATCAGCCCCAGCATTTT; CDR3aa: CASIPVAGSNQPQHF
v_gene: TRBV27; d_gene: -; j_gene: TRBJ1-2; abundance: -; CDR3nt: TGTGCCAGCAGTTCCCCCCGCCTTGGGGGTTCGAACTATGGCTACACCTTC; CDR3aa: CASSSPRLGGSNYGYTF
v_gene: TRBV20-1; d_gene: -; j_gene: TRBJ2-5; abundance: few; CDR3nt: TGCAGTGCTAGAGATGGGGGTGCGGTTCAAGAGACCCAGTACTTC; CDR3aa: CSARDGGAVQETQYF
v_gene: TRBV3-1; d_gene: -; j_gene: TRBJ1-1; abundance: many; CDR3nt: TGTGCCAGCAGCCAAGATAGGCGAATAGGGGCGCTGGCTTTCTTT; CDR3aa: CASSQDRRIGALAFF
v_gene: TRBV12-3/TRBV12-4; d_gene: -; j_gene: TRBJ1-5; abundance: -; CDR3nt: TGTGCCAGCAGTGAACAATCTGTCCAGGGGAATCAGCCCCAGCATTTT; CDR3aa: CASSEQSVQGNQPQHF
v_gene: TRBV20-1; d_gene: TRBD1; j_gene: TRBJ2-4; abundance: many; CDR3nt: TGCAGTGCTACGGAAGTTAGACAGGGGGCTGTCGTCATGTACATTCAGTACTTC; CDR3aa: CSATEVRQGAVVMYIQYF
v_gene: TRBV7-9; d_gene: -; j_gene: TRBJ1-2; abundance: many; CDR3nt: TGTGCCAGCAGCTTAGAGTGGGGGAACTATGGCTACACCTTC; CDR3aa: CASSLEWGNYGYTF
v_gene: TRBV2; d_gene: TRBD1; j_gene: TRBJ1-2; abundance: many; CDR3nt: TGTGCCAGCAGGGGTGACAGGGTCGGCGGCTACACCTTC; CDR3aa: CASRGDRVGGYTF
v_gene: TRBV20-1; d_gene: -; j_gene: TRBJ2-2; abundance: -; CDR3nt: TGCAGTGCTAGAGATACGGGGAGCGTCGGGGAGCTGTTTTTT; CDR3aa: CSARDTGSVGELFF
v_gene: TRBV11-2; d_gene: TRBD1; j_gene: TRBJ2-3; abundance: many; CDR3nt: TGTGCCAGCAGCACGGGACAGGCCTCCACAGATACGCAGTATTTT; CDR3aa: CASSTGQASTDTQYF
v_gene: TRBV7-8; d_gene: TRBD2; j_gene: TRBJ2-3; abundance: few; CDR3nt: TGTGCCAGCAGCTTATTTTTTCTGTTTGGGGGGGGTACGAAAGATACGCAGTATTTT; CDR3aa: CASSLFFLFGGGTKDTQYF
v_gene: TRBV2; d_gene: TRBD1; j_gene: TRBJ2-2; abundance: few; CDR3nt: TGTGCCAGCGGGACAGTTAACACCGGGGAGCTGTTTTTT; CDR3aa: CASGTVNTGELFF
v_gene: TRBV5-1; d_gene: -; j_gene: TRBJ1-1; abundance: many; CDR3nt: TGCGCCAGCAGCTTGGCCAGTCGGGGCCCGAACACTGAAGCTTTCTTT; CDR3aa: CASSLASRGPNTEAFF
v_gene: TRBV28; d_gene: -; j_gene: TRBJ2-5; abundance: many; CDR3nt: TGTGCCAGCAGTTTCCCCCGCGGGGAGCAAGAGACCCAGTACTTC; CDR3aa: CASSFPRGEQETQYF
v_gene: TRBV28; d_gene: -; j_gene: TRBJ1-1; abundance: many; CDR3nt: TGTGCCAGCAGTTTATCTCCCCTGTTTGAAGCTTTCTTT; CDR3aa: CASSLSPLFEAFF
v_gene: TRBV12-3/TRBV12-4; d_gene: -; j_gene: TRBJ1-1; abundance: many; CDR3nt: TGTGCCAGCAGTACGACAAGAACTGAAGCTTTCTTT; CDR3aa: CASSTTRTEAFF
v_gene: TRBV6-1; d_gene: -; j_gene: TRBJ1-1; abundance: -; CDR3nt: TGTGCCAGCAGCGCGGGCTGGGGGGAAGGCACTGAAGCTTTCTTT; CDR3aa: CASSAGWGEGTEAFF
v_gene: TRBV24-1; d_gene: -; j_gene: TRBJ2-2; abundance: -; CDR3nt: TGTGCCACCAAACAGGGTGTAACCGGGGAGCTGTTTTTT; CDR3aa: CATKQGVTGELFF
v_gene: TRBV24-1; d_gene: TRBD1; j_gene: TRBJ2-1; abundance: few; CDR3nt: TGTGCCACCGGGCGGGACAGGGGGCGCGTGAATGAGCAGTTCTTC; CDR3aa: CATGRDRGRVNEQFF
v_gene: TRBV3-1; d_gene: -; j_gene: TRBJ2-7; abundance: few; CDR3nt: TGTGCCAGCAGTCCGGGACATCGGGTTTTCGAGCAGTACTTC; CDR3aa: CASSPGHRVFEQYF
v_gene: TRBV5-4; d_gene: TRBD2; j_gene: TRBJ2-3; abundance: few; CDR3nt: TGTGCCAGCAGCGGGGGAGCGGGGTTTCTAGATACGCAGTATTTT; CDR3aa: CASSGGAGFLDTQYF
v_gene: TRBV6-2/TRBV6-3; d_gene: -; j_gene: TRBJ2-5; abundance: -; CDR3nt: TGTGCCAGCAGTTACCGAGAGACAGAGACCCAGTACTTC; CDR3aa: CASSYRETETQYF
v_gene: TRBV2; d_gene: TRBD2; j_gene: TRBJ2-2; abundance: few; CDR3nt: TGTGCCAGCAGTGTGGCGGGGGGGCGGACCGGGGAGCTGTTTTTT; CDR3aa: CASSVAGGRTGELFF
v_gene: TRBV2; d_gene: TRBD1; j_gene: TRBJ2-7; abundance: many; CDR3nt: TGTGCCAGCAGAGGACAGGGTTTTACCGAGCAGTACTTC; CDR3aa: CASRGQGFTEQYF
v_gene: TRBV4-1; d_gene: -; j_gene: TRBJ1-2; abundance: -; CDR3nt: TGCGCCAGCAGCTCAAGAACGGGCCGGGGCTACACCTTC; CDR3aa: CASSSRTGRGYTF
v_gene: TRBV25-1; d_gene: -; j_gene: TRBJ1-2; abundance: few; CDR3nt: TGTGCCAGCAGTGAATTATACAGGGAAAGAGGCGGCTACACCTTC; CDR3aa: CASSELYRERGGYTF
v_gene: TRBV28; d_gene: -; j_gene: TRBJ1-1; abundance: many; CDR3nt: TGTGCCAGCAGTTCCACCGATGGTACCCGGGCTGCTTTCTTT; CDR3aa: CASSSTDGTRAAFF
v_gene: TRBV3-1; d_gene: -; j_gene: TRBJ2-2; abundance: many; CDR3nt: TGTGCCAGCAGCCAAGCGGGAACGAACACCGGGGAGCTGTTTTTT; CDR3aa: CASSQAGTNTGELFF
v_gene: TRBV28; d_gene: TRBD1; j_gene: TRBJ2-1; abundance: once; CDR3nt: TGTGCTAGCAGTCGAACCGGGACAGGGGTAGGAAGGGAGCAGTTCTTC; CDR3aa: CASSRTGTGVGREQFF
v_gene: TRBV20-1; d_gene: -; j_gene: TRBJ1-5; abundance: many; CDR3nt: TGCAGTGCTCAGGGTGGCCATCAGCCCCAGCATTTT; CDR3aa: CSAQGGHQPQHF
v_gene: TRBV5-1; d_gene: -; j_gene: TRBJ2-5; abundance: few; CDR3nt: TGCGCCAGCAGCGCTGGAAAGGAGGAGACCCAGTACTTC; CDR3aa: CASSAGKEETQYF
v_gene: TRBV18; d_gene: -; j_gene: TRBJ2-1; abundance: many; CDR3nt: TGTGCCAGCTCACAGACGGGGACTTCCTACAATGAGCAGTTCTTC; CDR3aa: CASSQTGTSYNEQFF
v_gene: TRBV2; d_gene: -; j_gene: TRBJ1-1; abundance: many; CDR3nt: TGTGCCAGCATGATGATCACTGAAGCTTTCTTT; CDR3aa: CASMMITEAFF
v_gene: TRBV5-5; d_gene: TRBD1; j_gene: TRBJ2-1; abundance: many; CDR3nt: TGTGCCAGCAGCCCCGGCAGACAGGGGGGTGTTAGCGCCTACAATGAGCAGTTCTTC; CDR3aa: CASSPGRQGGVSAYNEQFF
v_gene: TRBV12-3/TRBV12-4; d_gene: TRBD1; j_gene: TRBJ1-1; abundance: -; CDR3nt: TGTGCCAGCAGCACCGGGACAGGGGCTTTCTTT; CDR3aa: CASSTGTGAFF
v_gene: TRBV28; d_gene: -; j_gene: TRBJ2-7; abundance: many; CDR3nt: TGTGCCAGCAGGGACGAACCCTACGAGCAGTACTTC; CDR3aa: CASRDEPYEQYF
v_gene: TRBV12-5; d_gene: -; j_gene: TRBJ2-2; abundance: few; CDR3nt: TGTGCTAGTGGTTTGAGGGAGAGCACCGGGGAGCTGTTTTTT; CDR3aa: CASGLRESTGELFF
v_gene: TRBV18; d_gene: TRBD2; j_gene: TRBJ2-2; abundance: many; CDR3nt: TGTGCCAGCTCACTTACGACTAGCTACGGCGGGGAGCTGTTTTTT; CDR3aa: CASSLTTSYGGELFF
v_gene: TRBV6-9; d_gene: -; j_gene: TRBJ2-4; abundance: -; CDR3nt: TGTGCCAGCAGTTATACAGGGAGTTCAGCCAAAAACATTCAGTACTTC; CDR3aa: CASSYTGSSAKNIQYF
v_gene: TRBV7-8; d_gene: -; j_gene: TRBJ2-7; abundance: few; CDR3nt: TGTGCCAGCAGCCCCGGGGCTGTTTCCTACGAGCAGTACTTC; CDR3aa: CASSPGAVSYEQYF
v_gene: TRBV28; d_gene: -; j_gene: TRBJ1-6; abundance: -; CDR3nt: TGTGCCAGCACCGACGAGACATCAATTCGACCCCTCCACTTT; CDR3aa: CASTDETSIRPLHF
v_gene: TRBV4-2; d_gene: TRBD1; j_gene: TRBJ1-4; abundance: -; CDR3nt: TGTGCCAGCAGCCAACCGGGACAGGAGTCTGAAAAACTGTTTTTT; CDR3aa: CASSQPGQESEKLFF
v_gene: TRBV12-3/TRBV12-4; d_gene: TRBD1; j_gene: TRBJ2-2; abundance: few; CDR3nt: TGTGCCAGCAGAAAGAACAGGGGGAGCGGGGAGCTGTTTTTT; CDR3aa: CASRKNRGSGELFF
v_gene: TRBV30; d_gene: -; j_gene: TRBJ1-4; abundance: many; CDR3nt: TGTGCCTGGAGTGTCCTTTTACAAGGAAAACTGTTTTTT; CDR3aa: CAWSVLLQGKLFF
v_gene: TRBV20-1; d_gene: -; j_gene: TRBJ1-5; abundance: many; CDR3nt: TGCAGTGCTAGAGATGGGGGAATAAGTAATCAGCCCCAGCATTTT; CDR3aa: CSARDGGISNQPQHF
v_gene: TRBV19; d_gene: -; j_gene: TRBJ2-7; abundance: few; CDR3nt: TGTGCCAGTAGTATCCACGGACTGGAGCCCTACGAGCAGTACTTC; CDR3aa: CASSIHGLEPYEQYF
v_gene: TRBV28; d_gene: -; j_gene: TRBJ2-3; abundance: -; CDR3nt: TGTGCCAGCAGTTTTACCGAGACAGATACGCAGTATTTT; CDR3aa: CASSFTETDTQYF
v_gene: TRBV12-3/TRBV12-4; d_gene: TRBD2; j_gene: TRBJ2-1; abundance: -; CDR3nt: TGTGCCAGCATGGTAGCGGGGGGGCATTACAATGAGCAGTTCTTC; CDR3aa: CASMVAGGHYNEQFF
v_gene: TRBV6-5; d_gene: -; j_gene: TRBJ1-1; abundance: many; CDR3nt: TGTGCCAGCAGTTATCCGATGGACACTGAAGCTTTCTTT; CDR3aa: CASSYPMDTEAFF
v_gene: TRBV12-3/TRBV12-4; d_gene: TRBD1; j_gene: TRBJ1-6; abundance: few; CDR3nt: TGTGCCAGCAGTTTCACGGGACAGTATAATTCACCCCTCCACTTT; CDR3aa: CASSFTGQYNSPLHF